The clone carrying this TCR beta chain was seen many times. Antigen specificity is unknown. From germline, CDR1 is SGHTA and CDR2 FQGTGA. V was pared by 5 bases and J by 0 bases, with 12 bases of the junction left unmatched. This CDR3 has 17 residues. A second PCR of about 6 to 12 cycles used a sample-barcoded 5' primer and a J-beta primer mix. TCRdb re-called the 5' RACE reads through MiXCR, storing one row per CDR3 protein. The data contain about 1 million distinct CDR3 sequences, over 35% of them singletons. The sample originates from a study of blood T cells in healthy people across ages. Study-wide findings and caveats: Aged donors had fewer naive CD4+ cells and lower diversity than long-lived donors. As naive T cell percentage varied, TCR beta diversity correlated strongly with it.

Healthy individuals of Caucasian origin from Russia, aged roughly 6 to 100, served as donors. The clonotype comes from an older woman in good health. The V gene is TRBV7-3, the J gene TRBJ2-7; TRBD2 aligns across 8 bases. Input material: blood. CDR3 protein: CASSRGGAREISYEQYF. CDR3 sequence (DNA): TGTGCCAGCAGCCGGGGGGGGGCTAGAGAAATCTCCTACGAGCAGTACTTC.